The sequence of this T cell receptor beta chain was determined in a study of cytomegalovirus exposure and HLA in healthy donors. Study-wide findings and caveats: In an earlier analysis, in roughly 600 donors, most V segments appeared productive either ~90% or ~30% of the time. Many donors carried some public TCRs, although rarity characterized most TCR sequences.

The PCR employed 60 Vbeta primers together with 13 Jbeta primers. Sequenced by immunoSEQ multiplex PCR; TCRdb stores in-frame clones only, minus some. Of fewer than 45,000 clones listed, 75% to 85% were seen once; the top ten hold 5.5% to 7%. This CDR3 comprises 16 residues. Trimming took 0 bases from V and 2 from J, leaving 16 bases between them. The germline gives CDR1 SQVTM, CDR2 ANQGSEA. This clone has just one count. What it recognizes is unknown. The sequence was obtained from a male donor in good health and CMV-seronegative. The gene calls are TRBV29-1 and TRBJ1-2; D might be TRBD1 (6 bases). The material sequenced was PBMCs. The CDR3, as DNA: TGCAGCGTTGAAGATCCGCAAAAGGGGGGGAACTATGGCTACACCTTC. Amino acid sequence: CSVEDPQKGGNYGYTF.